These 25 T cell receptor beta chains were all obtained from the same sample, sequenced in a study of Ad26.COV2.S vaccination and SARS-CoV-2 variants. Documented treatment: some 20 received Ad26.COV2.S at low or high dose, single or two shots; 5 received placebo; per-sample allocation not given. Samples were taken on day 63 after the first vaccine or placebo injection. Sequenced by immunoSEQ multiplex PCR; TCRdb stores in-frame clones only, minus some. The sample has under 550,000 clones; roughly 90% are singletons. The sequenced sample was peripheral blood, obtained in a trial of Ad26.COV2.S vaccine versus placebo. These receptors came from a person aged 18-65 years who received the Ad26.COV2.S COVID-19 vaccine or a placebo.

The gene calls are TRBV7-9 and TRBJ1-3; 7 positions match TRBD1. This CDR3 is built from 15 residues. The V segment lost 5 bases and the J segment 0 bases; nucleotides outside the gene matches: 4. Germline V gene data show CDR1 as SEHNR and CDR2 as FQNEAQ (reference sequence). The CDR3 DNA sequence: TGTGCCAGCAGCGCCGGGACAGTCTCTGGAAACACCATATATTTT. This encodes CASSAGTVSGNTIYF.

V gene TRBV19 combines with J gene TRBJ2-3, with 7 bases that match TRBD1. The CDR3 contains 17 residues. V lost 1 base, J lost 8 bases, and 15 bases stayed unmatched. The germline CDR1 and CDR2 sequences are LNHDA and SQIVND (reference sequence). The CDR3 sequence is CASSIASGQRKLGTQYF. The CDR3 region has the DNA TGTGCCAGTAGTATAGCCTCGGGACAGAGGAAGCTGGGTACGCAGTATTTT.

In DNA form, the CDR3 reads TGTGCCAGCAGCAGGGGGACTAGGTCAAAAGGCGAGCAGTACTTC. This translates into CASSRGTRSKGEQYF. The chain employs TRBV6-5 and TRBJ2-7; D may be TRBD2 (8 bases). V lost 6 bases to trimming and J lost 6 bases, with 21 bases between them. Looked up from germline, CDR1 is MNHEY and CDR2 is SVGAGI. This CDR3 is built from 15 residues.

J is TRBJ1-3 and V is TRBV19; 7 bases line up with TRBD1. With V trimmed by 6 bases and J by 2 bases, 4 bases remained unmatched. The CDR3 is made up of 14 amino acids. From germline, CDR1 is LNHDA and CDR2 SQIVND (reference sequence). As DNA, the CDR3 is TGTGCCAGTAGCCGACAGGGAACTGGAAACACCATATATTTT. Its protein is CASSRQGTGNTIYF. Based on the CDR3 plus reference TRBV19 and TRBJ1-3, the full variable domain is DGGITQSPKYLFRKEGQNVTLSCEQNLNHDAMYWYRQDPGQGLRLIYYSQIVNDFQKGDIAEGYSVSREKKESFPLTVTSAQKNPTAFYLCASSRQGTGNTIYFGEGSWLTVV.

The chain carries TRBV18 and TRBJ2-2; 8 bases are a match to TRBD1. J lost 6 bases, V lost 1 base, and 1 base had no gene match. Germline V gene sequence: CDR1 KGHSH, CDR2 LQKENI. The CDR3 sequence is 14 residues long. The CDR3 bases are TGTGCCAGCTCACCACTGACAGGGGCCGGGGAGCTGTTTTTT. Residues: CASSPLTGAGELFF. Full variable domain (rest looked up from reference TRBV18 and TRBJ2-2): NAGVMQNPRHLVRRRGQEARLRCSPMKGHSHVYWYRQLPEEGLKFMVYLQKENIIDESGMPKERFSAEFPKEGPSILRIQQVVRGDSAAYFCASSPLTGAGELFFGEGSRLTVL.

The rearrangement links TRBV27 to TRBJ2-3, with D possibly being TRBD1 (5 bases). Germline V gives CDR1 MNHEY, CDR2 SMNVEV (reference sequence). The length of the CDR3 is 12 residues. Trimming stripped 6 bases from V and 5 bases from J, with 9 bases between. The CDR3 DNA follows: TGTGCCAGCAGCTCCCAGGGAGATACGCAGTATTTT. Translation gives CASSSQGDTQYF.

V gene TRBV2 combines with J gene TRBJ1-2; 9 nucleotides agree with TRBD1. This CDR3 comprises 13 residues. Germline V lookup: CDR1 SNHLY, CDR2 FYNNEI. V gave up 6 bases and J gave up 8 bases; unmatched junction bases: 7. In nucleotides, the CDR3 is TGTGCCAGCAGATGGACAGGGGCGGGGGGCTACACCTTC. Translated: CASRWTGAGGYTF.

J is TRBJ1-3 and V is TRBV5-5, with TRBD1 matching over 8 bases. Trimming cost V 5 bases and J 3 bases; bases outside gene matches: 13. There are 17 residues in the CDR3. Germline CDR1 reads SGHKS; CDR2 reads YYEKEE (reference sequence). This chain's CDR3 is CASSYMDRATVGNTIYF. The CDR3 nucleotides read TGTGCCAGCAGTTATATGGACAGGGCCACCGTTGGAAACACCATATATTTT.

The chain joins TRBV23-1 to TRBJ2-3; D may be TRBD2 (6 bases). TRBV23-1 is flagged as an ORF with uncertain function. This CDR3 spans 16 amino acids. V lost 0 bases to trimming and J lost 3 bases, with 13 bases between them. DNA of the CDR3: TGCGCCAGCAGTCAATCGGTTGTGGGGAGGACAGATACGCAGTATTTT. This translates into CASSQSVVGRTDTQYF.

The V gene is TRBV4-3, the J gene TRBJ2-2; D ambiguous. With 1 base removed from V and 6 bases from J, the gap between germline ends came to 12 bases. Germline CDR1 and CDR2: LGHNA and YSLEER. The CDR3 contains 15 residues. This CDR3 is CASSQGAVGSGELFF. CDR3 coding DNA: TGCGCCAGCAGCCAAGGAGCCGTGGGGTCCGGGGAGCTGTTTTTT.

V and J are TRBV4-3 and TRBJ2-1, with 9 bases matching TRBD1. V lost 7 bases, J lost 6 bases, and 4 bases stayed unmatched. Germline loops: CDR1 LGHNA, CDR2 YSLEER. This CDR3 is 13 amino acids long. The DNA for the CDR3 is TGCGCCAGCAAGGGACAGGGTGGCAATGAGCAGTTCTTC. Residues: CASKGQGGNEQFF.

The rearrangement links TRBV7-2 to TRBJ1-4; D possibly corresponds to TRBD1 (5 bases). The germline V and J ends were trimmed by 2 bases and 7 bases, with 14 bases remaining between them. Germline V gene sequence: CDR1 SGHTA, CDR2 FQGNSA. The CDR3 covers 15 residues. The CDR3, as DNA: TGTGCCAGCAGCTTATGGTTGCAGGGAGGTGAAAAACTGTTTTTT. This translates into CASSLWLQGGEKLFF.

This clone was seen a single time. CDR3 sequence reads: CASSLGPAGAEAFF. DNA of the CDR3: TGTGCCAGCAGCTTAGGTCCCGCGGGAGCTGAAGCTTTCTTT. The V gene is TRBV5-6, the J gene TRBJ1-1, with D uncertain. With 2 bases removed from V and 6 bases from J, the gap between germline ends came to 14 bases. Germline V gene sequence: CDR1 SGHDT, CDR2 YYEEEE. The CDR3 consists of 14 residues.

V and J are TRBV6-6 and TRBJ1-1; no reliable D call. Trimming left V 0 bases short and J 0 bases short, with 11 bases between. The CDR3 length is 16 residues. Germline CDR1 and CDR2: MNHNY and SVGAGI (reference sequence). CDR3 protein: CASSYSIQFMNTEAFF. In DNA form, the CDR3 reads TGTGCCAGCAGTTACTCGATCCAGTTCATGAACACTGAAGCTTTCTTT.

This rearrangement joins TRBV18 to TRBJ1-6, with D possibly TRBD1 on 5 matching bases. V was cut by 1 base and J by 5 bases, with 9 bases left in between. CDR3 length equals 15 residues. Germline lookup yields CDR1 KGHSH and CDR2 LQKENI. The CDR3 reads CASSPLQGHNSPLHF. The CDR3 DNA reads TGTGCCAGCTCACCACTTCAGGGACATAATTCACCCCTCCACTTT.

This clone was seen ten or more times. This CDR3 is CASSYGLAGGNEQFF. DNA of the CDR3: TGTGCCAGCAGCTACGGACTAGCGGGAGGTAATGAGCAGTTCTTC. The chain has TRBV7-3 and TRBJ2-1; 14 positions agree with TRBD2. Trimming cost V 4 bases and J 7 bases; bases outside gene matches: 3. CDR1 and CDR2 (germline): SGHTA, FQGTGA. CDR3 size: 15 residues.

The CDR3 sequence: CASSEAGQTSGANVLTF. CDR3 coding DNA: TGTGCCAGCAGTGAAGCTGGGCAGACCTCTGGGGCCAACGTCCTGACTTTC. The V call is TRBV2, the J call TRBJ2-6, with D unresolved. V was shortened by 0 bases and J by 0 bases, with 9 bases between the two germline ends. Germline V gene sequence: CDR1 SNHLY, CDR2 FYNNEI. The CDR3 spans 17 residues. The variable domain in full, completed from reference TRBV2 and TRBJ2-6, reads EPEVTQTPSHQVTQMGQEVILRCVPISNHLYFYWYRQILGQKVEFLVSFYNNEISEKSEIFDDQFSVERPDGSNFTLKIRSTKLEDSAMYFCASSEAGQTSGANVLTFGAGSRLTVL.

V and J are TRBV6-5 and TRBJ2-7, with D unresolved. Germline V gene sequence: CDR1 MNHEY, CDR2 SVGAGI. This CDR3 is built from 14 residues. V lost 2 bases, J lost 3 bases, and 11 bases lay in between. The CDR3 spells CASSYKLGNYEQYF. The CDR3 DNA is TGTGCCAGCAGTTACAAATTGGGGAACTACGAGCAGTACTTC.

The chain combines TRBV5-4 with TRBJ2-1; 7 bases are shared with TRBD2. The CDR3 has 14 residues. V shed 3 bases and J 5 bases; nucleotides not matched to a gene: 5. CDR1 and CDR2 from the germline V gene are SGHNT and YYREEE (reference sequence). CDR3 nucleotide sequence: TGTGCCAGCAGCTCCCGGGACTATAACAATGAGCAGTTCTTC. This encodes CASSSRDYNNEQFF.

In its sample, this clone was seen once. The CDR3 sequence is CASRNSGGGDTQYF. CDR3 DNA: TGTGCCAGCAGAAACTCGGGGGGAGGAGATACGCAGTATTTT. The rearrangement joins TRBV27 to TRBJ2-3, with 7 bases aligning to TRBD2. This CDR3 comprises 14 residues. Germline lookup yields CDR1 MNHEY and CDR2 SMNVEV (reference sequence). The V segment lost 6 bases and the J segment 5 bases; nucleotides outside the gene matches: 8.

This clone turned up a few times. The gene calls are TRBV10-3 and TRBJ1-2; D is uncertain. Germline V gives CDR1 ENHRY, CDR2 SYGVKD. The CDR3 consists of 15 residues. V was shortened by 3 bases and J by 3 bases, with 14 bases between the two germline ends. Written as DNA, the CDR3 is TGTGCCATCAGTGATCCGGACCCACGACACTATGGCTACACCTTC. Its translation is CAISDPDPRHYGYTF.

The chain combines TRBV10-3 with TRBJ2-3, with D tentatively TRBD1 or TRBD2 (5 bases each). The V end lost 0 bases, the J end lost 1 base, and 14 bases lay between the germline ends. The CDR3 extends over 17 amino acids. The germline CDR1 and CDR2 sequences are ENHRY and SYGVKD. CDR3 in DNA: TGTGCCATCAGTGAGTCGACGGGGCAGGACCGCACAGATACGCAGTATTTT. It yields the protein CAISESTGQDRTDTQYF.

The V gene is TRBV20-1, the J gene TRBJ2-7; no firm D call. Deletions cut 1 base from V and 9 bases from J, with 10 bases between. This CDR3 spans 11 amino acids. Germline V lookup: CDR1 DFQATT, CDR2 SNEGSKA (reference sequence). CDR3 in amino acids: CSARVRRGQYF. CDR3 in DNA: TGCAGTGCTAGAGTTCGGCGTGGGCAGTACTTC.

This rearrangement joins TRBV4-3 to TRBJ2-3, with TRBD2 matching 7 bases. The trim removed 0 bases at V and 1 base at J, leaving 10 bases unmatched. CDR3 length: 18 amino acids. Germline CDR1 reads LGHNA; CDR2 reads YSLEER. CDR3 nucleotide sequence: TGCGCCAGCAGCCAAGATGCCCGGGACTACCAGGGCACAGATACGCAGTATTTT. Translated, it gives CASSQDARDYQGTDTQYF.

The chain employs TRBV3-1 (or the pseudogene TRBV3-2) and TRBJ2-1, with D perhaps TRBD2 (5 bases). The V gene's germline CDR1 is LGHDT and CDR2 YNNKEL (reference sequence). The ends were cut back, 1 base at V and 8 bases at J, with 12 bases in the middle. This CDR3 contains 14 residues. The CDR3 DNA reads as TGTGCCAGCAGCCAAGCACTAGTTCCCCATGAGCAGTTCTTC. Protein product: CASSQALVPHEQFF.